This T cell receptor (beta chain) was captured by sequencing in a study of blood T cell repertoires in COVID-19. Some clones are missing from TCRdb's copy, which holds only in-frame ones; the method was immunoSEQ multiplex PCR. Of fewer than 110,000 clones in the sample, roughly 83% are singletons; the top ten hold roughly 4.4%. CDR1 MNHEY and CDR2 SMNVEV come from the germline V gene (reference sequence). J was trimmed by 0 bases and V by 6 bases; bases with no gene match: 7. The CDR3 runs to 16 residues. This TCR came from a human donor in a cohort sampled during active COVID-19. The J gene is TRBJ2-1, the V gene TRBV27; 8 bases map to TRBD2. Material for sequencing was peripheral blood. In DNA, the CDR3 is TGTGCCAGCAGGATTTTACTAGCGGCCTCCTACAATGAGCAGTTCTTC. Translating it yields CASRILLAASYNEQFF.